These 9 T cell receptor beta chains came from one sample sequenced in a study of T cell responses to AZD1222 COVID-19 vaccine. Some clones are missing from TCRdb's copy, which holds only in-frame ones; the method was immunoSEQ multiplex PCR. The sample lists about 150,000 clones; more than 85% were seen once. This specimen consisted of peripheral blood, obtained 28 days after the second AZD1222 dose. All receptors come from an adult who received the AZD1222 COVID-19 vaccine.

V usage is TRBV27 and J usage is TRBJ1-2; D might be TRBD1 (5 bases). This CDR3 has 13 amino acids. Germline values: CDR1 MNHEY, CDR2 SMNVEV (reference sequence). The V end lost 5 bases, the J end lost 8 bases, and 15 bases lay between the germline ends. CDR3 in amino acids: CASSPRDPGGYTF. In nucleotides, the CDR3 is TGTGCCAGCAGTCCACGGGACCCTGGGGGCTACACCTTC.

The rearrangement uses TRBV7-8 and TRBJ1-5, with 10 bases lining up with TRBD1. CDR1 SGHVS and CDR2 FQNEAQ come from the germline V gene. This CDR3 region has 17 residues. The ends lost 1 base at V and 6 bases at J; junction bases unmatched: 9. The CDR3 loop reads CASSLERDRGVFQPQHF. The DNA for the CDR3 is TGTGCCAGCAGCTTAGAAAGGGACAGGGGCGTGTTTCAGCCCCAGCATTTT.

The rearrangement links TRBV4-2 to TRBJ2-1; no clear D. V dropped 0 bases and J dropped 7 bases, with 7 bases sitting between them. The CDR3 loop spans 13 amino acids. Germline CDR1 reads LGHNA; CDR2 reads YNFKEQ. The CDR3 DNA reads TGTGCCAGCAGCCAAGACTCAGGTAATGAGCAGTTCTTC. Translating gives CASSQDSGNEQFF.

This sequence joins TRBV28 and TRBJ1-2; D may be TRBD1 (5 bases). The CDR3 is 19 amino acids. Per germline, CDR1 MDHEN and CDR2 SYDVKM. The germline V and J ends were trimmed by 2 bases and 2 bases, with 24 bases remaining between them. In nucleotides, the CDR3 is TGTGCCAGCAGTTTAGGGTATCGACTAGGGGTAGATAGCAACTATGGCTACACCTTC. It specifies CASSLGYRLGVDSNYGYTF.

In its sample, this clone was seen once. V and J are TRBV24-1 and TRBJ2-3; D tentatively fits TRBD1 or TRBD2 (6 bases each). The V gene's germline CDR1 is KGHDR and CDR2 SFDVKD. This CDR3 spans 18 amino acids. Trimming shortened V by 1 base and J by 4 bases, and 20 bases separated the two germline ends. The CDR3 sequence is CATSDFLGGRGFADTQYF. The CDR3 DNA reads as TGTGCCACCAGTGATTTCCTCGGGGGCAGGGGCTTTGCAGATACGCAGTATTTT.

CDR3: CASSRTGGGNEQYF. CDR3 DNA: TGTGCCAGCAGCCGGACAGGGGGAGGCAACGAGCAGTACTTC. V usage is TRBV7-9 and J usage is TRBJ2-7; 10 bases line up with TRBD1. CDR3 size: 14 residues. Per germline, CDR1 SEHNR and CDR2 FQNEAQ (reference sequence). V was clipped by 5 bases and J by 5 bases; unmatched bases: 6.

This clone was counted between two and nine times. As DNA, the CDR3 is TGTGCCAGCAGCACCGGACTAGCGGGAGGGCTCGAGCAGTACTTC. Translated: CASSTGLAGGLEQYF. This rearrangement joins TRBV5-4 to TRBJ2-7, with TRBD2 identical over 15 bases. This CDR3 has 15 residues. J lost 6 bases, V lost 4 bases, and 5 bases had no gene match. Germline assignment: CDR1 SGHNT and CDR2 YYREEE (reference sequence).

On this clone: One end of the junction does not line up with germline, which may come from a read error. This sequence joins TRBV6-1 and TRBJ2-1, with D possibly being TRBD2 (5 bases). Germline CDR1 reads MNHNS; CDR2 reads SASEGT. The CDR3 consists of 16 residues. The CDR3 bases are TGTGCCAGCAGTGGCCGAACTAGGATCTCGCAGGATGAGCGGTTCTTC. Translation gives CASSGRTRISQDERFF.

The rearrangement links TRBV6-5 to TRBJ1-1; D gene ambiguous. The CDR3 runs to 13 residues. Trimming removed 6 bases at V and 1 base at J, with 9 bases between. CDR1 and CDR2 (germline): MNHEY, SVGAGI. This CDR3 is CASSRRGNTEAFF. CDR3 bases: TGTGCCAGCAGCCGGAGAGGGAACACTGAAGCTTTCTTT.